This TCR beta chain was profiled in a study of post-analysis software for immune sequencing data. In the study overall: Included among the disease courses, which were recorded for the cohort, were relapsing-remitting, secondary progressive and progressive-relapsing multiple sclerosis.

Sequencing libraries made from TCR beta cDNA carried unique molecular identifiers. Starting from around 1 to 10 million T cells, the study yielded 500,000 or so cDNA molecules. TCRdb itself ran the PCR reads through MiXCR, one entry per CDR3 protein. The data show 250,000 to 300,000 distinct CDR3 sequences, approximately 34% seen once. V was clipped by 0 bases and J by 6 bases; unmatched bases: 7. This CDR3 is built from 16 residues. Germline CDR1 reads SGHVS; CDR2 reads FQNEAQ. At least ten counts were recorded for this clonotype. The antigen is undetermined. Study findings and constraints: Elevated frequency relative to controls characterized about 5 TRBV segments in patients, TRBV5-6, TRBV5-1 and TRBV20-1 among them. Batch-matched samples strongly co-clustered by F measure. Comparison with controls showed significantly lower normalized Chao1 diversity in multiple sclerosis patients.

The receptor comes from a girl between 5 and 17 years old with multiple sclerosis. Specimen: blood. The chain joins TRBV7-8 to TRBJ2-1; TRBD2 aligns across 8 bases. The CDR3 nucleotides read TGTGCCAGCAGCTTAGCTTTTAGCGGGGCACTCAATGAGCAGTTCTTC. This gives the protein CASSLAFSGALNEQFF.